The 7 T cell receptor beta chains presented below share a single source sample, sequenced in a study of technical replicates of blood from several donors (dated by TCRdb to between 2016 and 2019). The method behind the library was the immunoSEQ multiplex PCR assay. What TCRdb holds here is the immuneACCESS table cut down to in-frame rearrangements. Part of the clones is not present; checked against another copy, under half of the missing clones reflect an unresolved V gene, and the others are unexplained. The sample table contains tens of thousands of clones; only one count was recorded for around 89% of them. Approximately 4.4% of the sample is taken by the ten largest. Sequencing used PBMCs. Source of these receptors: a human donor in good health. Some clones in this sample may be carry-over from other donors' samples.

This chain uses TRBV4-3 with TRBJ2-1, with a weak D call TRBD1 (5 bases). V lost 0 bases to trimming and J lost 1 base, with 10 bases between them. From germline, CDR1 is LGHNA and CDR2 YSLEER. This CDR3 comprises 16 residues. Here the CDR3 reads CASSQERQTSYNEQFF. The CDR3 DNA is TGCGCCAGCAGCCAAGAAAGACAGACTTCCTACAATGAGCAGTTCTTC.

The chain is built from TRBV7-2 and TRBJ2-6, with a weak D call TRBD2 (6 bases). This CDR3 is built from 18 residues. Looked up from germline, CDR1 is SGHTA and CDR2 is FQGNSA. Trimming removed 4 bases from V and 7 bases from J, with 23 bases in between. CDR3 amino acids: CASSSLADPGSGANVLTF. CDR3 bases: TGTGCCAGCAGCTCCTTAGCGGATCCTGGCTCCGGAGCCAACGTCCTGACTTTC.

DNA for the CDR3: TGTGCCAGCAGCTTAGTACAGGGAAGGTCACCCCTCCACTTT. This encodes CASSLVQGRSPLHF. The V gene is TRBV11-2, the J gene TRBJ1-6; D possibly corresponds to TRBD1 (6 bases). Trimming removed 1 base from V and 10 bases from J, with 11 bases in between. This CDR3 is 14 amino acids long. Germline CDR1 SGHAT, CDR2 FQNNGV.

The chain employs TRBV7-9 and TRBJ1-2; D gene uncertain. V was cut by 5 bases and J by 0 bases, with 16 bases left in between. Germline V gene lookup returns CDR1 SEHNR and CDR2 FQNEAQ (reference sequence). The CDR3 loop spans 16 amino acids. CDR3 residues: CASSPGGSDPNYGYTF. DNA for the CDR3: TGTGCCAGCAGCCCCGGCGGGTCAGACCCTAACTATGGCTACACCTTC.

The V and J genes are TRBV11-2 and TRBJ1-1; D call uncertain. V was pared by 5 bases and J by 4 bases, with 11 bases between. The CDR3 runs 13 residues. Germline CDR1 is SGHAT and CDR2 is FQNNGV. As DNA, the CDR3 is TGTGCCAGCAGCCCTTTCTCGGGCACTGAAGCTTTCTTT. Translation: CASSPFSGTEAFF.

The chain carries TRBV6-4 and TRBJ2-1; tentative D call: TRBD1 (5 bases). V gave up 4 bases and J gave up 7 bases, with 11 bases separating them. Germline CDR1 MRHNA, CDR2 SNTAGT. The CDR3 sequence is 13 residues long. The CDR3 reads CASSVTQGNEQFF. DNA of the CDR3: TGTGCCAGCAGTGTTACGCAGGGAAATGAGCAGTTCTTC.

The CDR3 sequence: CASSFNPKGLAGGTDTQYF. For the CDR3, the DNA is TGCGCCAGCAGCTTTAATCCTAAGGGACTAGCGGGGGGCACAGATACGCAGTATTTT. V usage is TRBV5-1 and J usage is TRBJ2-3; 14 nucleotides match TRBD2. Per the germline V gene, CDR1 is SGHRS and CDR2 is YFSETQ. This CDR3 region has 19 residues. The trim removed 2 bases at V and 1 base at J, leaving 9 bases unmatched.